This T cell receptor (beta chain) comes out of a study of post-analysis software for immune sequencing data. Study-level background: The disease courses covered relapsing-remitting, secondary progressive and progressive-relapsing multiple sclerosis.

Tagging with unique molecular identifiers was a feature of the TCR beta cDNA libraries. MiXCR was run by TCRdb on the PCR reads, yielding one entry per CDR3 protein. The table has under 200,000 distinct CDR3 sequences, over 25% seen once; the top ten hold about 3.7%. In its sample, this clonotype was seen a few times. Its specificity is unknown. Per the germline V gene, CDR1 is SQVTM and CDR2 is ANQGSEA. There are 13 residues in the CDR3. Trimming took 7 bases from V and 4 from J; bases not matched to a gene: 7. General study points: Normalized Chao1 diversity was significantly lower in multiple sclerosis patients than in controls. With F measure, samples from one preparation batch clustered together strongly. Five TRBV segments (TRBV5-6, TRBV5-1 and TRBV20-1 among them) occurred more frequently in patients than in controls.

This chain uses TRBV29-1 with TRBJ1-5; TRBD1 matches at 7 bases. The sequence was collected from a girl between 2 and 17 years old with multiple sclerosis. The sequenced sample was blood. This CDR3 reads CSARRDSNQPQHF. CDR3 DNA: TGCAGCGCCCGGAGGGACAGTAATCAGCCCCAGCATTTT.